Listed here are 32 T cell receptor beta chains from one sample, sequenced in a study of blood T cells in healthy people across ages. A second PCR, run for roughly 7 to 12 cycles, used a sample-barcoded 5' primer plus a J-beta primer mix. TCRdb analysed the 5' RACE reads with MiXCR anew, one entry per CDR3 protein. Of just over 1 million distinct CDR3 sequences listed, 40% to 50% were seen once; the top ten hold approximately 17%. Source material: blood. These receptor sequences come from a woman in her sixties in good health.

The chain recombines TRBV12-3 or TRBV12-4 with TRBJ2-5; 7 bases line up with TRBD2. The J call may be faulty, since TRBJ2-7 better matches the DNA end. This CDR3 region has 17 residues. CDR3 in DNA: TGTGCCAGCAGTTATGGGGGGGGAGGAAAAGCGACCTACGAGCAGTACTTC. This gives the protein CASSYGGGGKATYEQYF.

CDR3 DNA sequence: TGCAGTGTCAGGCTACTAGCGGGGCCCACGGGGGAGCAGTACTTC. Translation: CSVRLLAGPTGEQYF. The chain carries TRBV20-1 and TRBJ2-7, with 10 bases identical to TRBD2. V shed 7 bases, J shed 7 bases, and the junction held 16 bases outside the gene matches. CDR1 and CDR2 from the germline V gene are DFQATT and SNEGSKA (reference sequence). The CDR3 has 15 amino acids.

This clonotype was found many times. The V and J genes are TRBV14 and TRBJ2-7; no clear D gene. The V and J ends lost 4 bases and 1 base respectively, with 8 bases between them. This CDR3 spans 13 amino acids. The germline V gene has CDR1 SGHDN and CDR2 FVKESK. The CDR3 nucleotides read TGTGCCAGCAGCCCTGGACCGTCCTACGAGCAGTACTTC. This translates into CASSPGPSYEQYF.

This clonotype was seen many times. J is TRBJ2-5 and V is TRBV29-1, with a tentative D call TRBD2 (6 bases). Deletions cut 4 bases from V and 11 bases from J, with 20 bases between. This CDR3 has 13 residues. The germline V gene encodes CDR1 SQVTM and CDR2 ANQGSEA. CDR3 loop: CSVGSSPRGTQYF. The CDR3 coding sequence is TGCAGCGTTGGGTCCTCTCCCCGCGGGACGCAGTACTTC.

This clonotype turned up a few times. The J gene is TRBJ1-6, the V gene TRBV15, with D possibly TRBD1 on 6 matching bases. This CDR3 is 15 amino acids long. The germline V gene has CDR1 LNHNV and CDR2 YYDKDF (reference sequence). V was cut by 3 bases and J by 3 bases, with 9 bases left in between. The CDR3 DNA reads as TGTGCCACCAGCAGGACAGGAGGCTATAATTCACCCCTCCACTTT. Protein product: CATSRTGGYNSPLHF. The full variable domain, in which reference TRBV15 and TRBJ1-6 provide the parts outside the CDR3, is DAMVIQNPRYQVTQFGKPVTLSCSQTLNHNVMYWYQQKSSQAPKLLFHYYDKDFNNEADTPDNFQSRRPNTSFCFLDIRSPGLGDTAMYLCATSRTGGYNSPLHFGNGTRLTVT.

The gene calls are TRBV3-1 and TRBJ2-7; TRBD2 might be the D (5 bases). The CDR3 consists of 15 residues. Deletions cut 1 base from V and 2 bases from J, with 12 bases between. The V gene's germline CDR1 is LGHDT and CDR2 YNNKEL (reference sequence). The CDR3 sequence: CASSQGLAQTYEQYF. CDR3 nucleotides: TGTGCCAGCAGCCAAGGGCTAGCCCAAACCTACGAGCAGTACTTC.

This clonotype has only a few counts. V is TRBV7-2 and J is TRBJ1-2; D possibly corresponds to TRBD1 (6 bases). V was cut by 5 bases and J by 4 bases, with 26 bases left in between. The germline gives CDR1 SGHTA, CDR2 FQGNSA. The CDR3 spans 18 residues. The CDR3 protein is CASSPKGGRQPTGYGYTF. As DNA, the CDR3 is TGTGCCAGCAGCCCTAAGGGGGGGCGACAGCCCACTGGCTATGGCTACACCTTC.

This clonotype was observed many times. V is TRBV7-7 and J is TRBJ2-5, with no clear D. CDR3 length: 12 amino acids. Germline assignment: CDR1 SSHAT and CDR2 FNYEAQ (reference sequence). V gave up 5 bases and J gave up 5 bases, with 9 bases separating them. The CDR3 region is CASSQLDETQYF. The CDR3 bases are TGTGCCAGCAGCCAGCTAGACGAGACCCAGTACTTC.

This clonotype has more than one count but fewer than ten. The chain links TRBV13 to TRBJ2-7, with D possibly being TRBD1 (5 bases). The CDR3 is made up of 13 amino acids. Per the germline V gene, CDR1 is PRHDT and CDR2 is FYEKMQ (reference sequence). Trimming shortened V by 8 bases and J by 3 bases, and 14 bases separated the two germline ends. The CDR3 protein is CASATQTDYEQYF. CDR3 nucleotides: TGTGCCAGCGCAACCCAGACAGACTACGAGCAGTACTTC.

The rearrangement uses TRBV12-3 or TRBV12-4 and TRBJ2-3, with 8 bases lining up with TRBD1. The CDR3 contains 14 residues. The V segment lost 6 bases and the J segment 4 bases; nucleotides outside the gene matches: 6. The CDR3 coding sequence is TGTGCCAGCAGCAGGACAGGGCCCGCAGATACGCAGTATTTT. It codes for CASSRTGPADTQYF.

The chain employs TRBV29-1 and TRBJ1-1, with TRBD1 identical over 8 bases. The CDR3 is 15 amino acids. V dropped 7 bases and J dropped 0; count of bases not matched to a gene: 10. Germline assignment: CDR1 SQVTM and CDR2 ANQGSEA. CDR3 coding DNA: TGCAGCGCTGCCTCAGGGGGCGGAGTGAACACTGAAGCTTTCTTT. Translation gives CSAASGGGVNTEAFF.

CDR3 DNA: TGTGCCAGCAGCCAAGAACCGGCGTCAAGCTCCTACGAGCAGTACTTC. It is translated as CASSQEPASSSYEQYF. The chain couples TRBV3-1 to TRBJ2-7, with D unresolved. V lost 0 bases and J lost 0, with 12 bases in between. From germline, CDR1 is LGHDT and CDR2 YNNKEL (reference sequence). The CDR3 covers 16 residues.

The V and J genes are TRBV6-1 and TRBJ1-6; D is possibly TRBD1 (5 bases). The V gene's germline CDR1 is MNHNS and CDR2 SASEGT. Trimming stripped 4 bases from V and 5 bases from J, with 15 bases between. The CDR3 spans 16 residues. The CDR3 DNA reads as TGTGCCAGCAGTGTGATCTCGCCAGGGAATAATTCACCCCTCCACTTT. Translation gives CASSVISPGNNSPLHF.

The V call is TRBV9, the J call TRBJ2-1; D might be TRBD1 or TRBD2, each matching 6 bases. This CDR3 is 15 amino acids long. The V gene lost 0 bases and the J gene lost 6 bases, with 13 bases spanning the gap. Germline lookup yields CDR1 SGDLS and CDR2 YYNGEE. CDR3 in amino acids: CASSVAPGASNEQFF. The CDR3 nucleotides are TGTGCCAGCAGCGTAGCTCCGGGGGCCTCCAATGAGCAGTTCTTC.

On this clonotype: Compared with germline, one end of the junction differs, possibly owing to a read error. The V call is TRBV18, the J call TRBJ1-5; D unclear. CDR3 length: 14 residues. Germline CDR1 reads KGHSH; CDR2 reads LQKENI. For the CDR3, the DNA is TGTGCCAGCTTACCAGTGGGCGGCAATCAGCCCCAGCATTTT. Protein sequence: CASLPVGGNQPQHF.

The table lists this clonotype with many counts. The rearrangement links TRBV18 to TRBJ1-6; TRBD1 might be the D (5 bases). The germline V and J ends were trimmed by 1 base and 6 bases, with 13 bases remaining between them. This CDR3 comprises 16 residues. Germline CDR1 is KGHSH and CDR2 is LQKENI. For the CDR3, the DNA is TGTGCCAGCTCACCACTTCCGGGGGATAGTAATTCACCCCTCCACTTT. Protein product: CASSPLPGDSNSPLHF.

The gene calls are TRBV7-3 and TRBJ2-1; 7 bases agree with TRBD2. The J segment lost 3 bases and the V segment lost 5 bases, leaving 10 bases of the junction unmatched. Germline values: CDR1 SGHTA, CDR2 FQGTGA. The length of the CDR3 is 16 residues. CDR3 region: CASSRRGRANYNEQFF. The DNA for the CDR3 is TGTGCCAGCAGCCGGCGGGGGAGGGCCAACTACAATGAGCAGTTCTTC.

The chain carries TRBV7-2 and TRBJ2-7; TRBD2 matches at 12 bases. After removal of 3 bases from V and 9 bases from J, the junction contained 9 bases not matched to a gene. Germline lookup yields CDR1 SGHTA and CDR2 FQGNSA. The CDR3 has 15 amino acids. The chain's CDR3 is CASSFTGTSGRVQYF. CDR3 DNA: TGTGCCAGCAGCTTCACCGGGACTAGCGGGCGGGTGCAGTACTTC.

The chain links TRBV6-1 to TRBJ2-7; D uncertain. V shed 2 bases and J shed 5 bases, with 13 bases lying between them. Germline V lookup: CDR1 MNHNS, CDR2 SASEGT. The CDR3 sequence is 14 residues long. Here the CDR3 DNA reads TGTGCCAGCAGTGAAAGTAGACCCCCCAACGAGCAGTACTTC. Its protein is CASSESRPPNEQYF.

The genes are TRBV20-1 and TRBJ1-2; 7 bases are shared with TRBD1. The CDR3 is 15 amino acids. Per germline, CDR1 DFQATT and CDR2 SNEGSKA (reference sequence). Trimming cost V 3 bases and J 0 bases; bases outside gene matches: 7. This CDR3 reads CSASTRGSSNYGYTF. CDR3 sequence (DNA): TGCAGTGCTAGCACCAGGGGGAGTTCTAACTATGGCTACACCTTC.

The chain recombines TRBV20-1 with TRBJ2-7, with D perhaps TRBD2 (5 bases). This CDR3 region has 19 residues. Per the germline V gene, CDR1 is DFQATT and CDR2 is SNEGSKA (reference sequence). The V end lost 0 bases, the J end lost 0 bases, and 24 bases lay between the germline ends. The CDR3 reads CSARDRDPSEHRGSYEQYF. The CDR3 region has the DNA TGCAGTGCTAGAGACCGAGACCCCAGCGAACACCGGGGCTCCTACGAGCAGTACTTC.

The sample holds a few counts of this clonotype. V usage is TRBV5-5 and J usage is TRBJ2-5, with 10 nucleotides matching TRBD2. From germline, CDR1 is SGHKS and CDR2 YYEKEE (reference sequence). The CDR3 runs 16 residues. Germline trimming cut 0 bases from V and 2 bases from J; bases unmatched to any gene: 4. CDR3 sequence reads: CASSLESSGRQETQYF. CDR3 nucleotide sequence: TGTGCCAGCAGCTTGGAGTCTAGCGGGAGACAAGAGACCCAGTACTTC.

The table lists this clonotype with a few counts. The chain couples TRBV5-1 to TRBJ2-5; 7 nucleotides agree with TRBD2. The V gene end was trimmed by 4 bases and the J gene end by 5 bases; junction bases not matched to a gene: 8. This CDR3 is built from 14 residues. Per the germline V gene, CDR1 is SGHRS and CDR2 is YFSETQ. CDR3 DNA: TGCGCCAGCAGCGCGGGACTACCCTTGGAGACCCAGTACTTC. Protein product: CASSAGLPLETQYF.

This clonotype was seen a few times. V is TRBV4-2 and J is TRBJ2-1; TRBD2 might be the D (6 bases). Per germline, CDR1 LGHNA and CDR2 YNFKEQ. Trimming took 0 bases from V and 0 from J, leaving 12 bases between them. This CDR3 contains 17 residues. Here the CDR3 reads CASSQDRRGSSYNEQFF. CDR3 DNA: TGTGCCAGCAGCCAAGATCGGCGGGGTAGCTCCTACAATGAGCAGTTCTTC.

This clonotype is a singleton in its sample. Here the CDR3 reads CASSHPRGAGVSYNEQFF. Here the CDR3 DNA reads TGTGCCAGCAGCCACCCCAGGGGGGCGGGAGTGTCCTACAATGAGCAGTTCTTC. The chain couples TRBV6-1 to TRBJ2-1; D may match TRBD1 or TRBD2 (7 bases each). The CDR3 loop spans 18 amino acids. V dropped 6 bases and J dropped 1 base, with 22 bases sitting between them. CDR1 is MNHNS and CDR2 is SASEGT in the germline V gene.

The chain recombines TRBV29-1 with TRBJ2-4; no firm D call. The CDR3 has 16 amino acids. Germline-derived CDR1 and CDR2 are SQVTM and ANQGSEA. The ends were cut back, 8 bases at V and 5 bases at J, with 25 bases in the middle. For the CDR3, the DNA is TGCAGCCCACGGGCCAAGCCGAAATCAGAGGAAAACATTCAGTACTTC. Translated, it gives CSPRAKPKSEENIQYF.

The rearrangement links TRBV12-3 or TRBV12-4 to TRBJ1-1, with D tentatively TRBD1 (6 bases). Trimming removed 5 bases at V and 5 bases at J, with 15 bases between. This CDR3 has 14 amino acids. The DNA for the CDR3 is TGTGCCAGCAGTGCCGGCCCCAGGGGTACTGAAGCTTTCTTT. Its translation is CASSAGPRGTEAFF.

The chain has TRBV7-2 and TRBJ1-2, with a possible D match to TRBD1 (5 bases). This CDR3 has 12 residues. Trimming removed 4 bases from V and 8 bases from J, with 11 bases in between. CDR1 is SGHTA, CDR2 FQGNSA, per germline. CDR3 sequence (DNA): TGTGCCAGCAGCTCACGGTCAGGGGGCTACACCTTC. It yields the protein CASSSRSGGYTF.

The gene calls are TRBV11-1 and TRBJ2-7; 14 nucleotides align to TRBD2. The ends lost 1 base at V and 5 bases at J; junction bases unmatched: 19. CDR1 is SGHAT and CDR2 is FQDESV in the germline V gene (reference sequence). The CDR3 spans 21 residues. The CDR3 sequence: CASSLGRTEGLAGVGANEQYF. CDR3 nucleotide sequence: TGTGCCAGCAGCTTAGGACGAACAGAGGGACTAGCGGGAGTTGGGGCGAACGAGCAGTACTTC.

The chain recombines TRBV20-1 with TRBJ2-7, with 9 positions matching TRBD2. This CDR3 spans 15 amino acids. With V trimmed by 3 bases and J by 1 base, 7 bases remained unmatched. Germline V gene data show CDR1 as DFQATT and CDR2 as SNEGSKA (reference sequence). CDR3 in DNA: TGCAGTGCTAGTCGGGGGACTAGCTCATCCTACGAGCAGTACTTC. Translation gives CSASRGTSSSYEQYF.

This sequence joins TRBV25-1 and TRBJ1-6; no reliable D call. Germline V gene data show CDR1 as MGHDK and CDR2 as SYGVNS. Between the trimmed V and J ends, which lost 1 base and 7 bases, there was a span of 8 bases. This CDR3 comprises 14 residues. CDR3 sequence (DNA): TGTGCCAGCAGTGAATTTCTCGGGAATTCACCCCTCCACTTT. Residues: CASSEFLGNSPLHF.

Here the CDR3 DNA reads TGCAGTGCTAGAAACAAGCCCTACGAGCAGTACTTC. Residues: CSARNKPYEQYF. The chain couples TRBV20-1 to TRBJ2-7; the D is unclear. Trimming took 2 bases from V and 2 from J, leaving 7 bases between them. CDR3 size: 12 residues. Germline CDR1 is DFQATT and CDR2 is SNEGSKA (reference sequence).